This is a list of T cell receptor beta chains from one sample in a study of blood T cell repertoires in COVID-19. Using immunoSEQ multiplex PCR, the repertoire was profiled, and TCRdb retains in-frame clones only, with some absent. This table holds some 700,000 clones, about 87% found once. The sequenced sample consisted of peripheral blood. Every receptor here comes from a young woman with acute or convalescent COVID-19. Both conserved end residues are part of each CDR3. The order of the fields is D gene, V gene, J gene, clone size, CDR3 DNA, CDR3 protein. A D gene is named only where the DNA matches it firmly. Clone size is stated in some rows and not others, as once, few, many or a class when expanded.

d_gene: TRBD2; v_gene: TRBV27; j_gene: TRBJ2-3; abundance: -; CDR3nt: TGTGCCAGCAGTACAATACCAGCGGGGGTAGATACGCAGTATTTT; CDR3aa: CASSTIPAGVDTQYF
d_gene: TRBD2; v_gene: TRBV28; j_gene: TRBJ2-5; abundance: once; CDR3nt: TGTGCCAGCAGCTCGGGAGGGGCCCAAGAGACCCAGTACTTC; CDR3aa: CASSSGGAQETQYF
d_gene: -; v_gene: TRBV5-5; j_gene: TRBJ1-5; abundance: -; CDR3nt: TGTGCCAGCAGCTTGGGCCCGACAGGCAATCAGCCCCAGCATTTT; CDR3aa: CASSLGPTGNQPQHF
d_gene: TRBD2; v_gene: TRBV19; j_gene: TRBJ2-3; abundance: -; CDR3nt: TGTGCCAGTAGGGGGGGGAGCGGGTTGGGAGATACGCAGTATTTT; CDR3aa: CASRGGSGLGDTQYF
d_gene: -; v_gene: TRBV7-8; j_gene: TRBJ1-1; abundance: -; CDR3nt: TGTGCCAGCAGCTTATCCAGGGCCGCACGGACTGAAGCTTTCTTT; CDR3aa: CASSLSRAARTEAFF
d_gene: -; v_gene: TRBV6-5; j_gene: TRBJ2-1; abundance: -; CDR3nt: TGTGCCAGCAGTTACGAGGTCGGTGGGAATGAGCAGTTCTTC; CDR3aa: CASSYEVGGNEQFF
d_gene: -; v_gene: TRBV9; j_gene: TRBJ1-2; abundance: -; CDR3nt: TGTGCCAGCAGCGGAGGGACTAGCTCCGCTGGGGGCACCTTC; CDR3aa: CASSGGTSSAGGTF
d_gene: -; v_gene: TRBV6-1; j_gene: TRBJ1-2; abundance: -; CDR3nt: TGTGCCAGCAGTGAGTCAGACAGTTACTATGGCTACACCTTC; CDR3aa: CASSESDSYYGYTF
d_gene: -; v_gene: TRBV15; j_gene: TRBJ1-5; abundance: -; CDR3nt: TGTGCCACCAGCAGAGATCGCGGGGGAATGTGGCCCCAGCATTTT; CDR3aa: CATSRDRGGMWPQHF
d_gene: -; v_gene: TRBV9; j_gene: TRBJ1-1; abundance: once; CDR3nt: TGTGCCAGCACGAGCCGGGTTCACCACTTT; CDR3aa: CASTSRVHHF
d_gene: TRBD1; v_gene: TRBV25-1; j_gene: TRBJ2-1; abundance: -; CDR3nt: TGTGCCAGCAGTGGAACAATCGGGACAGGGTCCTACAATGAGCAGTTCTTC; CDR3aa: CASSGTIGTGSYNEQFF
d_gene: TRBD1; v_gene: TRBV2; j_gene: TRBJ1-4; abundance: -; CDR3nt: TGTGCCAGCAGTGAAGCCGGACAGGGGATAGAAAAACTGTTTTTT; CDR3aa: CASSEAGQGIEKLFF
d_gene: -; v_gene: TRBV18; j_gene: TRBJ2-7; abundance: -; CDR3nt: TGTGCCAGCTCACCACGGGACACCACCTACGAGCAGTACTTC; CDR3aa: CASSPRDTTYEQYF
d_gene: TRBD1; v_gene: TRBV5-4; j_gene: TRBJ1-2; abundance: -; CDR3nt: TGTGCCAGCAGCTCTCAAACAGGGGACTATGGCTACACCTTC; CDR3aa: CASSSQTGDYGYTF
d_gene: TRBD1; v_gene: TRBV5-5; j_gene: TRBJ1-2; abundance: few; CDR3nt: TGTGCCAGCAGCAGTGCCAGATTCACAGGGGGCCATGGCTACACCTTC; CDR3aa: CASSSARFTGGHGYTF
d_gene: -; v_gene: TRBV19; j_gene: TRBJ1-3; abundance: -; CDR3nt: TGTGCCAGTAGTATTAAGTTCGGGTCCGGAAACACCATATATTTT; CDR3aa: CASSIKFGSGNTIYF
d_gene: TRBD2; v_gene: TRBV7-8; j_gene: TRBJ2-2; abundance: -; CDR3nt: TGTGCCAGCCCCGGGCGGGGGGCATCGTACACCGGGGAGCTGTTTTTT; CDR3aa: CASPGRGASYTGELFF
d_gene: TRBD2; v_gene: TRBV6-4; j_gene: TRBJ2-1; abundance: few; CDR3nt: TGTGCCAGCAGTGACATAGCGGGGGACCTCAATGAGCAGTTCTTC; CDR3aa: CASSDIAGDLNEQFF
d_gene: TRBD1; v_gene: TRBV13; j_gene: TRBJ1-1; abundance: once; CDR3nt: TGTGCCAGCAGCTTGAGCTACAGGGGGGTATGGACTGAAGCTTTCTTT; CDR3aa: CASSLSYRGVWTEAFF
d_gene: -; v_gene: TRBV28; j_gene: TRBJ1-2; abundance: -; CDR3nt: TGTGCCAGCAACAGGGACTATGGCTACACCTTC; CDR3aa: CASNRDYGYTF
d_gene: -; v_gene: TRBV6-2/TRBV6-3; j_gene: TRBJ2-1; abundance: -; CDR3nt: TGTGCCAGCAGTTACGGAGCCCCAGGGAGGAGGAATGAGCAGTTCTTC; CDR3aa: CASSYGAPGRRNEQFF
d_gene: TRBD1; v_gene: TRBV19; j_gene: TRBJ2-1; abundance: -; CDR3nt: TGTGCCAGTAGTTCCCGGGACAGGGTTTGGGATGAGCAGTTCTTC; CDR3aa: CASSSRDRVWDEQFF
d_gene: -; v_gene: TRBV9; j_gene: TRBJ1-5; abundance: -; CDR3nt: TGTGCCAGCAGCCCCCTTCTTATTAGCAATCAGCCCCAGCATTTT; CDR3aa: CASSPLLISNQPQHF
d_gene: -; v_gene: TRBV7-2; j_gene: TRBJ2-5; abundance: -; CDR3nt: TGTGCCAGCAGCTTCGGACTACAAGAGACCCAGTACTTC; CDR3aa: CASSFGLQETQYF
d_gene: TRBD1; v_gene: TRBV6-5; j_gene: TRBJ1-5; abundance: -; CDR3nt: TGTGCCAGCAGGGACAGGGGCGTTCAGCCCCAGCATTTT; CDR3aa: CASRDRGVQPQHF
d_gene: -; v_gene: TRBV11-2; j_gene: TRBJ1-2; abundance: -; CDR3nt: TGTGCCAGCAGCTTAGCGGGGTTGGACTATGGCTACACCTTC; CDR3aa: CASSLAGLDYGYTF
d_gene: -; v_gene: TRBV10-3; j_gene: TRBJ1-5; abundance: few; CDR3nt: TGTGCCATCAGTGAGTACGAGAGGCAGCCCCAGCATTTT; CDR3aa: CAISEYERQPQHF
d_gene: -; v_gene: TRBV29-1; j_gene: TRBJ1-2; abundance: -; CDR3nt: TGCAGCGTCCCCAAGCGGGGGGGCGCGGCTGGCTACACCTTC; CDR3aa: CSVPKRGGAAGYTF
d_gene: TRBD1; v_gene: TRBV7-7; j_gene: TRBJ1-4; abundance: -; CDR3nt: TGTGCCAGCAGCCAAGGACAGGGGCGTAATGAAAAACTGTTTTTT; CDR3aa: CASSQGQGRNEKLFF
d_gene: TRBD1; v_gene: TRBV6-5; j_gene: TRBJ2-7; abundance: -; CDR3nt: TGTGCCAGCAGTTATCGGGACAGGGGGCACGAGCAGTACTTC; CDR3aa: CASSYRDRGHEQYF
d_gene: TRBD1; v_gene: TRBV5-1; j_gene: TRBJ2-5; abundance: -; CDR3nt: TGCGCCAGCAGTCACAGGGGACAGGTGTACCAAGAGACCCAGTACTTC; CDR3aa: CASSHRGQVYQETQYF
d_gene: -; v_gene: TRBV18; j_gene: TRBJ2-7; abundance: -; CDR3nt: TGTGCCAGCTCACCAGTCAGGGGCCGCCTTAGGGAGCAGTACTTC; CDR3aa: CASSPVRGRLREQYF
d_gene: -; v_gene: TRBV6-4; j_gene: TRBJ2-1; abundance: -; CDR3nt: TGTGCCAGCAGTGAGGAGGCCCGAGGCAATGAGCAGTTCTTC; CDR3aa: CASSEEARGNEQFF
d_gene: -; v_gene: TRBV11-2; j_gene: TRBJ2-7; abundance: -; CDR3nt: TGTGCCAGCAGCCGAGATATCGGGGAAGAGCAGTACTTC; CDR3aa: CASSRDIGEEQYF
d_gene: -; v_gene: TRBV27; j_gene: TRBJ1-2; abundance: -; CDR3nt: TGTGCCAGCAGTTTAGTAGGAGATGACGGCTACACCTTC; CDR3aa: CASSLVGDDGYTF